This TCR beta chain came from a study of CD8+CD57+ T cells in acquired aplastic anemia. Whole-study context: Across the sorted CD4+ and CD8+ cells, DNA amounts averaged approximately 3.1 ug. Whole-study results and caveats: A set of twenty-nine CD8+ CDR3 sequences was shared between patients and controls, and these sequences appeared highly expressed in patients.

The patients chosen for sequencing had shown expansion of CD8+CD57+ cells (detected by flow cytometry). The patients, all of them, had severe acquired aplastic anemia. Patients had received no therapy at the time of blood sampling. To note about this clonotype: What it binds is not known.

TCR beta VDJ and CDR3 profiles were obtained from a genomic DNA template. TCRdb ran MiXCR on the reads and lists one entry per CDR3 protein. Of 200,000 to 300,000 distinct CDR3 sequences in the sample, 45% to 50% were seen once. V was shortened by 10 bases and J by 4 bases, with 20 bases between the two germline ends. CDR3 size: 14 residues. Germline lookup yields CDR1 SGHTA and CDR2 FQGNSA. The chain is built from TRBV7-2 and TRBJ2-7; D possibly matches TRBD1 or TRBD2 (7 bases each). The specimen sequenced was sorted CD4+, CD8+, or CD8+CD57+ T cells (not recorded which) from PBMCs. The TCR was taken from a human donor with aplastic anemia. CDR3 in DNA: TGTGCCACCCGACCCAGGGGGGGGTTATACGAGCAGTACTTC. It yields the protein CATRPRGGLYEQYF. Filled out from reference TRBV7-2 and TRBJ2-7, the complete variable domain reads GAGVSQSPSNKVTEKGKDVELRCDPISGHTALYWYRQSLGQGLEFLIYFQGNSAPDKSGLPSDRFSAERTGGSVSTLTIQRTQQEDSAVYLCATRPRGGLYEQYFGPGTRLTVT.